A single sample is the source of the 4 T cell receptor beta chains below, sequenced in a study of Ad26.COV2.S vaccination and SARS-CoV-2 variants. The assay was immunoSEQ multiplex PCR, and TCRdb's table has in-frame clones only and misses some. The sample contains about 480,000 clones, about 83% of which appear only once. As to treatment: roughly 19 received Ad26.COV2.S at low or high dose, single or two shots; about 5 received placebo; per-sample allocation not given. The samples date from day 63 after the first vaccine or placebo injection. The material was peripheral blood, obtained in a trial of Ad26.COV2.S vaccine versus placebo. The receptors derive from a person aged 18-60 years who received the Ad26.COV2.S COVID-19 vaccine or a placebo.

This chain links TRBV23-1 with TRBJ2-5; 12 bases are shared with TRBD2. TRBV23-1 is an open reading frame, and its role is uncertain. CDR3 length equals 16 residues. J lost 4 bases, V lost 3 bases, and 6 bases had no gene match. This chain's CDR3 is CASSHSGLAGLETQYF. In DNA, the CDR3 is TGCGCCAGCAGTCATTCAGGACTAGCGGGATTAGAGACCCAGTACTTC.

The chain uses TRBV7-3 and TRBJ2-1; TRBD1 is a possible D gene (5 bases). This CDR3 spans 15 amino acids. Germline V lookup: CDR1 SGHTA, CDR2 FQGTGA. Trimming took off 4 bases at V and 7 bases at J, with 17 bases between the two ends. The DNA for the CDR3 is TGTGCCAGCAGCTCCACTCCAGGGCAAGGGAATGAGCAGTTCTTC. It yields the protein CASSSTPGQGNEQFF. The variable domain in full, completed from reference TRBV7-3 and TRBJ2-1, reads GAGVSQTPSNKVTEKGKYVELRCDPISGHTALYWYRQSLGQGPEFLIYFQGTGAADDSGLPNDRFFAVRPEGSVSTLKIQRTERGDSAVYLCASSSTPGQGNEQFFGPGTRLTVL.

This chain connects TRBV7-2 to TRBJ2-5; the D call may be TRBD1 or TRBD2 (6 bases each). This CDR3 contains 14 residues. Trimming left V 4 bases short and J 7 bases short, with 16 bases between. Germline values: CDR1 SGHTA, CDR2 FQGNSA. The DNA for the CDR3 is TGTGCCAGCAGCTGGACAGTCAACGGGGGGACCCAGTACTTC. Translation gives CASSWTVNGGTQYF.

The rearrangement links TRBV5-1 to TRBJ1-1; D is unclear. The CDR3 totals 14 residues. With 6 bases removed from V and 5 bases from J, the gap between germline ends came to 17 bases. Germline lookup yields CDR1 SGHRS and CDR2 YFSETQ. The CDR3 nucleotides are TGCGCCAGCACCCGCGATTGGGGTTCGACTGAAGCTTTCTTT. Translated: CASTRDWGSTEAFF.